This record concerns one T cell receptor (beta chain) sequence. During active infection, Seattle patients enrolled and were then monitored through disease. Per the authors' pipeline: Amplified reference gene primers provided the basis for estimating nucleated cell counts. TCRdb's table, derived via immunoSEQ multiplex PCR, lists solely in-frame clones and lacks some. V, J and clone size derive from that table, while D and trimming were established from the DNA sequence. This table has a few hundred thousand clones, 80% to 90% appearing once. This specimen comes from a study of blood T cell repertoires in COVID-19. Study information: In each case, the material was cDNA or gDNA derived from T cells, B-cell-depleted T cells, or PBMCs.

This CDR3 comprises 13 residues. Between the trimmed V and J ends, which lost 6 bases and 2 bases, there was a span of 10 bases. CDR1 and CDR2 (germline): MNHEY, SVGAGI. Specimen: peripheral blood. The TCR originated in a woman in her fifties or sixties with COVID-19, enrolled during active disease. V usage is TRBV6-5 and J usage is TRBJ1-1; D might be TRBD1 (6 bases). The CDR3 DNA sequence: TGTGCCAGCAGACAGGGTTCTAACACTGAAGCTTTCTTT. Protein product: CASRQGSNTEAFF.